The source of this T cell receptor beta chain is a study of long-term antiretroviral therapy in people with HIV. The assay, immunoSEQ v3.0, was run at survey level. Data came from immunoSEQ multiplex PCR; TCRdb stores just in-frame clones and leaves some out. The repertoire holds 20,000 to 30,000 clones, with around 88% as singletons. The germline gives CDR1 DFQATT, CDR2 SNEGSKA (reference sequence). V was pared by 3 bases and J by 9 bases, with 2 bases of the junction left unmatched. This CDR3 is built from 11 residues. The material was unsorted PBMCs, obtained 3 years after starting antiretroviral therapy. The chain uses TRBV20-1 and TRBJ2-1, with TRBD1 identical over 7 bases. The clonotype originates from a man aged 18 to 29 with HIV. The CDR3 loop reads CSARDRSEQFF. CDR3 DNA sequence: TGCAGTGCTAGGGACAGGAGTGAGCAGTTCTTC.